In this sample, the clone carrying this T cell receptor (beta chain) turned up a few times. This sample is drawn from a study of OX40 agonist ivuxolimab in advanced cancers. Assay used: immunoSEQ multiplex PCR; TCRdb lists only in-frame clones, some missing. This table has 57,000 or so clones, around four fifths appearing once. Unmatched junction bases numbered 7, after V lost 0 bases and J lost 0 bases. In germline, CDR1 is SGHRS, CDR2 YFSETQ. The CDR3 is 17 residues long. The sequence derives from an adult with an advanced solid tumor such as melanoma, head and neck, liver or kidney cancer. Sequencing used CD4+ or CD8+ T cells sorted from blood, obtained in a trial of the OX40 agonist ivuxolimab. The rearrangement joins TRBV5-1 to TRBJ2-7, with 9 bases aligning to TRBD2. CDR3 in amino acids: CASSLGLAGGSSYEQYF. The CDR3 region has the DNA TGCGCCAGCAGCTTGGGCCTGGCGGGGGGGAGCTCCTACGAGCAGTACTTC.